Described below is a single T cell receptor beta chain sequence and its context. This entry belongs to a study of blood T cell repertoires in COVID-19. Across the study: T cells, B-cell-depleted T cells, or PBMCs provided the cDNA or gDNA that served as material.

The V segment lost 4 bases and the J segment 6 bases; nucleotides outside the gene matches: 5. Germline lookup yields CDR1 SGHAT and CDR2 FQNNGV. CDR3 length: 14 residues. The assay was immunoSEQ multiplex PCR, and TCRdb's table has in-frame clones only and misses some. The sample has some 240,000 clones, 84% seen once. Sequences were obtained from PBMCs or T cells enriched from blood (not recorded which). The chain has TRBV11-2 and TRBJ2-2, with 7 bases fitting TRBD1. The source of this sequence is a man aged 30-40 years with acute COVID-19. The CDR3 sequence is CASSSTGVSGELFF. The CDR3 DNA reads TGTGCCAGCAGCTCAACAGGGGTTTCCGGGGAGCTGTTTTTT.